This TCR beta chain appears in the sequencing data of a study of human T cells and chemical hapten exposure listed by TCRdb under 2021. About the study as a whole: For sensitization, 2% DPC in acetone was applied to a roughly 2 cm by roughly 2 cm area of upper inner arm skin. Weekly therapeutic DPC doses were additionally applied to the scalp of patients throughout the roughly 25-week study period. Patch testing was performed on the upper back with Finn chambers containing 0.01% DPC, and the patch tests were scored after 6 days according to International Contact Dermatitis Research Group standards. Alopecia areata with under or over 50% scalp involvement, alopecia totalis and alopecia universalis were represented in the patient cohort, which was mostly female. Libraries were pooled for sequencing, and per-sample TCR yields varied mainly because of small differences in library volumes within the pool. The study tracked peripheral blood TCR repertoire changes in vivo during primary and secondary sensitization to the hapten diphenylcyclopropenone (DPC) in alopecia patients. Blood was sampled from patients pre-sensitization (week 0) and at 2, 6 and about 24 weeks after DPC sensitization. For TCR sequencing, blood came from 25 to 35 alopecia patients at anywhere from one to four time points (pre-sensitization, 2, 6 and 24 weeks). What the work shows at the level of the full study, not this receptor alone: Expanded TCRs formed significantly more large CDR3 similarity clusters than pre-sensitization or healthy control sets, consistent with antigen-driven responses. DPC sensitization did not change the number of TCRs with a frequency above 1 in 1000, and there was no evidence of changes in global repertoire structure. Repeated subsampling changed both the strength of the expansion versus patch-test correlation and the threshold at which the correlation became significant. A positive correlation was found between the number of PT1 expanded TCRs and patch test score, with significance reached at thresholds 8, 16 and 32 but not 4. Because every patient had alopecia, a presumed autoimmune disease, the patients' immune response might differ from that of healthy individuals.

The time point tag for this specimen amounts to: patch test 2, 6 weeks after DPC sensitization. Explained via the paper, the treatment or condition label denotes: therapeutic diphenylcyclopropenone sensitization with weekly scalp DPC. Blood at each patch-test visit was drawn before the patch test was applied. Patients were considered eligible if aged 18 to 70, diagnosed with alopecia and deemed suitable for DPC therapy, and patients were excluded if pregnant. Total RNA was extracted from unfractionated whole blood collected in Tempus Blood RNA tubes. The germline V gene sets CDR1 to ENHRY and CDR2 to SYGVKD. Trimmed from V: 6 bases; trimmed from J: 2 bases; junction bases lacking a gene match: 3. The CDR3, cysteine through phenylalanine, is 13 amino acids long. The DNA shown is the 39-base CDR3, in frame from base 1. The sample holds many counts of this clonotype. What antigen it recognizes has not been identified. Qualities for individual bases were not recorded, and no much larger clone is one base off.

To prepare the library, RACE was applied. For sequencing, a NextSeq 500 was employed. During library preparation, unique molecular identifiers were attached to individual cDNA molecules so that TCRs could be counted in a quantitative, reproducible way. For every blood RNA sample, sequencing covered both the TCR alpha and TCR beta chains. As for the authors' bioinformatics: Samples had a median of roughly 91,000 TCRs, with a range from roughly 20,000 to 690,600. The Decombinator software suite was used to annotate the V, J and CDR3 of the TCR reads. To make PS versus PT1 abundance plots, every sample was subsampled to the same number of TCRs (28,000). Expanded TCRs were defined as absent before sensitization and observed at least eight times at the 2-week time point. TCRdb reworked the public reads: Q25 trimming with fastp, MiXCR clone assembly, productive beta chains retained. For every CDR3 protein sequence, its rows merge into one entry that carries the most common genes and DNA. In this record, the V and J calls reflect TCRdb's handling and not the investigators' own analysis. Recorded for this sample are 84,000 or so distinct CDR3 sequences; about 10% of them occurred a single time. The top ten constitute 2.5% of the sample.

Sequenced here: whole blood, sampled in connection with sensitization to the hapten diphenylcyclopropenone (DPC). The TCR comes from a woman aged 30 to 39 with alopecia areata. Some clones in this sample may be carry-over from other donors' samples. In this chain, TRBV10-3 is recombined with TRBJ2-5; 7 central nucleotides agree with TRBD1. The DNA reads as follows: TGTGCCATCAGAGGGACAGAACAAGAGACCCAGTACTTC. It codes for CAIRGTEQETQYF.